This entry lists 25 T cell receptor beta chains sequenced from one sample in a study of blood T cell repertoires in COVID-19. Profiled with immunoSEQ multiplex PCR; TCRdb holds only in-frame clones, not every one. The table lists around 210,000 clones, nearly 90% of them singletons, with over 15% in the top ten. The sample taken for sequencing was peripheral blood. Source of these receptors: a man aged 45-65 years with COVID-19, enrolled during active disease.

V usage is TRBV9 and J usage is TRBJ1-2, with TRBD1 matching 7 bases. Per the germline V gene, CDR1 is SGDLS and CDR2 is YYNGEE. The trim removed 0 bases at V and 7 bases at J, leaving 12 bases unmatched. This CDR3 spans 16 amino acids. The CDR3 nucleotides are TGTGCCAGCAGCGTAGTGCAGGGGGTAAATATGTGTGGCTACACCTTC. Encoded protein: CASSVVQGVNMCGYTF.

The V call is TRBV30, the J call TRBJ1-5; the D gene is possibly TRBD1 (5 bases). V lost 2 bases to trimming and J lost 4 bases, with 9 bases between them. CDR1 and CDR2 (germline): GTSNPN, SVGIG (reference sequence). The CDR3 runs 13 residues. The CDR3 region is CAWSSRGNQPQHF. The CDR3 nucleotides are TGTGCCTGGAGTAGTAGGGGTAATCAGCCCCAGCATTTT.

This chain connects TRBV30 to TRBJ2-7, with no clear D. Germline V lookup: CDR1 GTSNPN, CDR2 SVGIG (reference sequence). CDR3 length: 11 amino acids. Trimming took off 3 bases at V and 3 bases at J, with 6 bases between the two ends. CDR3 protein: CAWSISYEQYF. As DNA, the CDR3 is TGTGCCTGGAGCATCAGCTACGAGCAGTACTTC.

The J gene is TRBJ1-3, the V gene TRBV7-3; D might be TRBD1 (6 bases). This CDR3 is 17 amino acids long. Germline V gene lookup returns CDR1 SGHTA and CDR2 FQGTGA. V lost 5 bases and J 0 bases, leaving 17 bases between the germline ends. The CDR3 DNA reads TGTGCCAGCAGCCTTTTAGGGGGGGATCCCTCTGGAAACACCATATATTTT. Its protein product is CASSLLGGDPSGNTIYF.

This clone was found once. The chain recombines TRBV7-9 with TRBJ1-1; D ambiguous. Looked up from germline, CDR1 is SEHNR and CDR2 is FQNEAQ (reference sequence). The CDR3 has 14 amino acids. Trimming removed 1 base from V and 0 bases from J, with 6 bases in between. The CDR3 DNA sequence: TGTGCCAGCAGCTTAGGGCGGATGAACACTGAAGCTTTCTTT. This encodes CASSLGRMNTEAFF.

The chain uses TRBV7-3 and TRBJ1-4, with D possibly TRBD1 on 5 matching bases. CDR3 length: 16 amino acids. V lost 5 bases to trimming and J lost 7 bases, with 20 bases between them. Per germline, CDR1 SGHTA and CDR2 FQGTGA. The chain's CDR3 is CASSPGSGTGGEKLFF. In DNA form, the CDR3 reads TGTGCCAGCAGCCCCGGATCAGGGACGGGGGGTGAAAAACTGTTTTTT. The full variable domain, rest sourced from reference TRBV7-3 and TRBJ1-4, is GAGVSQTPSNKVTEKGKYVELRCDPISGHTALYWYRQSLGQGPEFLIYFQGTGAADDSGLPNDRFFAVRPEGSVSTLKIQRTERGDSAVYLCASSPGSGTGGEKLFFGSGTQLSVL.

The gene calls are TRBV6-5 and TRBJ1-3; 7 bases match TRBD1. CDR1 MNHEY and CDR2 SVGAGI come from the germline V gene. J was trimmed by 3 bases and V by 2 bases; bases with no gene match: 4. The CDR3 extends over 15 amino acids. This CDR3 is CASSYGRGYGNTIYF. The CDR3 bases are TGTGCCAGCAGTTACGGCAGGGGGTATGGAAACACCATATATTTT.

The chain is built from TRBV27 and TRBJ1-2, with D perhaps TRBD1 (6 bases). Germline CDR1 reads MNHEY; CDR2 reads SMNVEV (reference sequence). Trimming took off 5 bases at V and 5 bases at J, with 12 bases between the two ends. The CDR3 covers 13 residues. The CDR3 sequence is CASSGTRGYGYTF. CDR3 bases: TGTGCCAGCAGTGGGACAAGGGGATATGGCTACACCTTC.

This clone was seen a single time. The V call is TRBV5-4, the J call TRBJ2-7; 12 nucleotides agree with TRBD2. The CDR3 loop spans 18 amino acids. The germline V gene has CDR1 SGHNT and CDR2 YYREEE (reference sequence). The V segment lost 4 bases and the J segment 4 bases; nucleotides outside the gene matches: 15. In nucleotides, the CDR3 is TGTGCCAGCAGCCCGGGACTAGCGGGCCGGGCGCCAACTTACGAGCAGTACTTC. This translates into CASSPGLAGRAPTYEQYF. The whole variable domain, remainder taken from reference TRBV5-4 and TRBJ2-7, is ETGVTQSPTHLIKTRGQQVTLRCSSQSGHNTVSWYQQALGQGPQFIFQYYREEENGRGNFPPRFSGLQFPNYSSELNVNALELDDSALYLCASSPGLAGRAPTYEQYFGPGTRLTVT.

Worth noting for this clone: Other DNA sequences in the sample encode the same CDR3. The rearrangement joins TRBV9 to TRBJ2-7; 7 bases agree with TRBD1. Per the germline V gene, CDR1 is SGDLS and CDR2 is YYNGEE. CDR3 length equals 12 residues. The V segment lost 3 bases and the J segment 3 bases; nucleotides outside the gene matches: 0. The CDR3 spells CASSGQGYEQYF. CDR3 in DNA: TGTGCCAGCAGCGGACAGGGCTACGAGCAGTACTTC.

This chain connects TRBV19 to TRBJ2-7, with D perhaps matching TRBD2 (6 bases). There are 15 residues in the CDR3. Germline V lookup: CDR1 LNHDA, CDR2 SQIVND (reference sequence). V was cut by 0 bases and J by 0 bases, with 9 bases left in between. The CDR3 DNA sequence: TGTGCCAGTAGTATAGATCTGGGACTCTCCTACGAGCAGTACTTC. It codes for CASSIDLGLSYEQYF.

The rearrangement uses TRBV9 and TRBJ1-4, with 7 bases that match TRBD1. Trimming cost V 3 bases and J 5 bases; bases outside gene matches: 7. The germline V gene encodes CDR1 SGDLS and CDR2 YYNGEE. This CDR3 spans 15 amino acids. The CDR3 sequence: CASSEGDSRNEKLFF. CDR3 nucleotide sequence: TGTGCCAGCAGCGAAGGGGACAGCCGAAATGAAAAACTGTTTTTT.

In this sample, this clone turned up once. The chain couples TRBV28 to TRBJ2-7, with D possibly matching TRBD1 (5 bases). From germline, CDR1 is MDHEN and CDR2 SYDVKM. With 2 bases removed from V and 2 bases from J, the gap between germline ends came to 10 bases. CDR3 length: 14 residues. In nucleotides, the CDR3 is TGTGCCAGCAGTTTAAGACAGTACCCCTACGAGCAGTACTTC. Translated: CASSLRQYPYEQYF. Combining the CDR3 with reference TRBV28 and TRBJ2-7 gives the whole variable domain DVKVTQSSRYLVKRTGEKVFLECVQDMDHENMFWYRQDPGLGLRLIYFSYDVKMKEKGDIPEGYSVSREKKERFSLILESASTNQTSMYLCASSLRQYPYEQYFGPGTRLTVT.

The genes are TRBV6-5 and TRBJ2-5; tentatively, D is TRBD1 (6 bases). Germline values: CDR1 MNHEY, CDR2 SVGAGI. The CDR3 runs to 15 residues. Trimming left V 5 bases short and J 2 bases short, with 15 bases between. CDR3 residues: CASSPFRGGQETQYF. The CDR3 DNA follows: TGTGCCAGCAGTCCCTTCAGGGGTGGGCAAGAGACCCAGTACTTC.

This chain links TRBV7-9 with TRBJ1-4; D remains unclear. The CDR3 sequence is 16 residues long. Germline V gene data show CDR1 as SEHNR and CDR2 as FQNEAQ (reference sequence). V was shortened by 0 bases and J by 5 bases, with 13 bases between the two germline ends. This CDR3 reads CASSLAFDLGNEKLFF. The DNA for the CDR3 is TGTGCCAGCAGCTTAGCTTTCGATCTAGGAAATGAAAAACTGTTTTTT. Drawing the rest from reference TRBV7-9 and TRBJ1-4, the complete variable domain is DTGVSQNPRHKITKRGQNVTFRCDPISEHNRLYWYRQTLGQGPEFLTYFQNEAQLEKSRLLSDRFSAERPKGSFSTLEIQRTEQGDSAMYLCASSLAFDLGNEKLFFGSGTQLSVL.

The V call is TRBV11-1, the J call TRBJ2-1, with D perhaps TRBD1 (5 bases). CDR1 SGHAT and CDR2 FQDESV come from the germline V gene (reference sequence). The germline V and J ends were trimmed by 2 bases and 5 bases, with 10 bases remaining between them. This CDR3 is 14 amino acids long. The CDR3 protein is CASSLRQQHNEQFF. The CDR3 bases are TGTGCCAGCAGCTTAAGACAGCAACACAATGAGCAGTTCTTC.

This clone was seen a handful of times. J is TRBJ1-5 and V is TRBV3-1 (or the pseudogene TRBV3-2); D possibly corresponds to TRBD1 (6 bases). Trimming took 6 bases from V and 4 from J, leaving 10 bases between them. CDR3 size: 13 residues. The germline gives CDR1 LGHDT, CDR2 YNNKEL (reference sequence). Written as DNA, the CDR3 is TGTGCCAGCAGTCAACAGGGTAATCAGCCCCAGCATTTT. As protein: CASSQQGNQPQHF.

The CDR3 sequence is CAWWDTYSPLHF. The CDR3 nucleotides read TGTGCCTGGTGGGACACGTATTCACCCCTCCACTTT. This chain uses TRBV30 with TRBJ1-6; the D gene is possibly TRBD1 (6 bases). Germline CDR1 GTSNPN, CDR2 SVGIG (reference sequence). The ends were cut back, 5 bases at V and 8 bases at J, with 10 bases in the middle. The CDR3 loop spans 12 amino acids. The whole variable domain, remainder taken from reference TRBV30 and TRBJ1-6, is SQTIHQWPATLVQPVGSPLSLECTVEGTSNPNLYWYRQAAGRGLQLLFYSVGIGQISSEVPQNLSASRPQDRQFILSSKKLLLSDSGFYLCAWWDTYSPLHFGNGTRLTVT.

The chain carries TRBV27 and TRBJ2-1, with 7 bases that match TRBD2. The V and J ends lost 5 bases and 15 bases, in that order; junction bases with no gene match: 16. The CDR3 has 14 amino acids. Germline-derived CDR1 and CDR2 are MNHEY and SMNVEV (reference sequence). CDR3 bases: TGTGCCAGCAGTCCCTCTCGCCCTAGCGGAGATCTGTTCTTC. Its protein product is CASSPSRPSGDLFF.

The genes are TRBV21-1 and TRBJ2-1; the table calls TRBD1, which could not be checked here. TRBV21-1 is reported as a pseudogene. The CDR3 has 19 residues. For the CDR3, the DNA is TGTGCCAGCAGCAAACTTGGGGAGTCAACAGGGATACCTTACAATGAGCAGTTCTTC. Its protein product is CASSKLGESTGIPYNEQFF.

V gene TRBV6-2 or TRBV6-3 combines with J gene TRBJ2-1; 8 positions match TRBD2. J was trimmed by 6 bases and V by 3 bases; bases with no gene match: 7. The CDR3 sequence is 15 residues long. Per the germline V gene, CDR1 is MNHEY and CDR2 is SVGEGT. CDR3 sequence: CASSYTGGRINEQFF. CDR3 bases: TGTGCCAGCAGTTATACGGGGGGGCGAATCAATGAGCAGTTCTTC.

This sequence joins TRBV7-8 and TRBJ2-7; 9 bases map to TRBD2. After removal of 4 bases from V and 3 bases from J, the junction contained 4 bases not matched to a gene. Germline CDR1 SGHVS, CDR2 FQNEAQ. The CDR3 consists of 14 residues. DNA for the CDR3: TGTGCCAGCAGCTCCGGGACTAGCAGCTACGAGCAGTACTTC. This gives the protein CASSSGTSSYEQYF.

The chain links TRBV30 to TRBJ1-5; no firm D call. The CDR3 extends over 13 amino acids. The V end lost 2 bases, the J end lost 5 bases, and 10 bases lay between the germline ends. Germline V gene data show CDR1 as GTSNPN and CDR2 as SVGIG (reference sequence). The CDR3 DNA reads TGTGCCTGGAGTCCGGGGTTGGATCAGCCCCAGCATTTT. It encodes CAWSPGLDQPQHF.

This chain's CDR3 is CASSPPATSGRYEQFF. The CDR3 DNA is TGTGCCAGCTCACCACCGGCGACTAGCGGGAGGTATGAGCAGTTCTTC. The chain joins TRBV18 to TRBJ2-1, with 13 positions matching TRBD2. Germline V gene sequence: CDR1 KGHSH, CDR2 LQKENI. V lost 0 bases, J lost 8 bases, and 4 bases stayed unmatched. The CDR3 is 16 amino acids. Combining the CDR3 with reference TRBV18 and TRBJ2-1 gives the whole variable domain NAGVMQNPRHLVRRRGQEARLRCSPMKGHSHVYWYRQLPEEGLKFMVYLQKENIIDESGMPKERFSAEFPKEGPSILRIQQVVRGDSAAYFCASSPPATSGRYEQFFGPGTRLTVL.

The gene calls are TRBV2 and TRBJ2-1, with D possibly being TRBD2 (6 bases). V was shortened by 4 bases and J by 9 bases, with 13 bases between the two germline ends. The CDR3 has 13 amino acids. CDR1 SNHLY and CDR2 FYNNEI come from the germline V gene. The CDR3 protein is CASSAYRGSEQFF. CDR3 in DNA: TGTGCCAGCAGTGCCTATCGGGGGAGTGAGCAGTTCTTC.